Below are 22 T cell receptor beta chains sequenced from a single sample in a study of T cell repertoires in cytomegalovirus infection (dated by TCRdb to the late 2010s). This sample was sequenced with an Illumina HiSeq 1500. The public reads were run again by TCRdb, first through fastp at Q25 and then through MiXCR, and only productive beta chains were kept. Every entry covers one CDR3 protein and lists the most common genes and DNA from its rows. This sample gives some 300,000 distinct CDR3 sequences in total; roughly a sixth of them show up just once. The biggest ten clones account for 12% of the sample. The source material was PBMCs. These receptors came from a human donor in good health (CMV status not recorded). Some clones in this sample may be carry-over from other donors' samples.

The J gene is TRBJ1-1, the V gene TRBV6-6, with D possibly matching TRBD1 (6 bases). Trimming removed 4 bases from V and 6 bases from J, with 12 bases in between. The CDR3 totals 13 residues. Germline V gene sequence: CDR1 MNHNY, CDR2 SVGAGI (reference sequence). This CDR3 is CASSFQGYSEAFF. The DNA for the CDR3 is TGTGCCAGCAGTTTTCAGGGGTACTCTGAAGCTTTCTTT.

This clonotype was seen repeatedly, ten times or more. The chain links TRBV12-3 or TRBV12-4 to TRBJ1-5; D is ambiguous. The ends were cut back, 1 base at V and 5 bases at J, with 9 bases in the middle. The CDR3 is 14 residues long. The CDR3 loop is CASSLGGRYQPQHF. The CDR3 DNA reads as TGTGCCAGCAGTTTAGGTGGCAGATATCAGCCCCAGCATTTT.

This clonotype was counted ten times or more. This chain connects TRBV7-9 to TRBJ2-4, with D possibly TRBD2 on 6 matching bases. Trimming removed 5 bases at V and 0 bases at J, with 14 bases between. Germline assignment: CDR1 SEHNR and CDR2 FQNEAQ (reference sequence). The CDR3 runs to 16 residues. CDR3 sequence: CASSQDGGVAKNIQYF. The CDR3 DNA reads TGTGCCAGCAGCCAGGACGGGGGAGTAGCCAAAAACATTCAGTACTTC. Variable domain in full (rest from reference TRBV7-9 and TRBJ2-4): DTGVSQNPRHKITKRGQNVTFRCDPISEHNRLYWYRQTLGQGPEFLTYFQNEAQLEKSRLLSDRFSAERPKGSFSTLEIQRTEQGDSAMYLCASSQDGGVAKNIQYFGAGTRLSVL.

This chain joins TRBV5-1 and TRBJ1-2; no reliable D call. This CDR3 region has 14 residues. Trimming stripped 0 bases from V and 6 bases from J, with 12 bases between. Germline CDR1 reads SGHRS; CDR2 reads YFSETQ. For the CDR3, the DNA is TGCGCCAGCAGCTTGGCCGGGTTTCCTGATGGCTACACCTTC. This sequence encodes CASSLAGFPDGYTF.

The rearrangement uses TRBV3-1 and TRBJ1-2; TRBD1 matches 11 bases. Looked up from germline, CDR1 is LGHDT and CDR2 is YNNKEL (reference sequence). This CDR3 spans 13 amino acids. After removal of 1 base from V and 8 bases from J, the junction contained 0 bases not matched to a gene. The DNA for the CDR3 is TGTGCCAGCAGCCAAGGGACAGGGGGCGGCTACACCTTC. It encodes CASSQGTGGGYTF.

V and J are TRBV4-2 and TRBJ1-1; no firm D call. CDR3 length: 13 residues. CDR1 is LGHNA and CDR2 is YNFKEQ in the germline V gene. The ends were cut back, 0 bases at V and 5 bases at J, with 7 bases in the middle. The CDR3 DNA reads TGTGCCAGCAGCCAAGATAGACGGACTGAAGCTTTCTTT. Amino acid sequence: CASSQDRRTEAFF.

This clonotype was seen a handful of times. The genes are TRBV5-1 and TRBJ1-1; D is perhaps TRBD1 (6 bases). Trimming pared 1 base from V and 3 bases from J, leaving 13 bases between. The CDR3 extends over 15 amino acids. The germline V gene has CDR1 SGHRS and CDR2 YFSETQ. CDR3 nucleotides: TGCGCCAGCAGCTTGACAGGGCAGCCTTACACTGAAGCTTTCTTT. This gives the protein CASSLTGQPYTEAFF.

The V gene is TRBV28, the J gene TRBJ1-1; no firm D call. V was pared by 3 bases and J by 4 bases, with 6 bases between. CDR1 is MDHEN, CDR2 SYDVKM, per germline. The CDR3 consists of 12 residues. CDR3 coding DNA: TGTGCCAGCAGTTTTCGGTCCACTGAAGCTTTCTTT. The encoded protein is CASSFRSTEAFF. The entire variable domain, with the rest obtained from reference TRBV28 and TRBJ1-1, is as follows: DVKVTQSSRYLVKRTGEKVFLECVQDMDHENMFWYRQDPGLGLRLIYFSYDVKMKEKGDIPEGYSVSREKKERFSLILESASTNQTSMYLCASSFRSTEAFFGQGTRLTVV.

The rearrangement joins TRBV3-1 to TRBJ2-3; D unclear. The ends were cut back, 3 bases at V and 5 bases at J, with 9 bases in the middle. CDR1 and CDR2 (germline): LGHDT, YNNKEL (reference sequence). This CDR3 has 13 amino acids. DNA of the CDR3: TGTGCCAGCAGCCAGTTGGGCGGAGATACGCAGTATTTT. It encodes CASSQLGGDTQYF.

The chain employs TRBV5-1 and TRBJ2-5; no definite D call. Germline V CDR1 and CDR2: SGHRS, YFSETQ. V gave up 7 bases and J gave up 1 base, with 11 bases separating them. This CDR3 region has 13 residues. The DNA for the CDR3 is TGCGCCAGCGCTCCCACACCCCAAGAGACCCAGTACTTC. This gives the protein CASAPTPQETQYF.

This clonotype was observed a few times. The J gene is TRBJ2-1, the V gene TRBV12-3 or TRBV12-4; D not resolved. CDR3 size: 14 residues. V was shortened by 1 base and J by 4 bases, with 8 bases between the two germline ends. For the CDR3, the DNA is TGTGCCAGCAGTTTAGTCTCAGTATACAATGAGCAGTTCTTC. Translation: CASSLVSVYNEQFF.

This clonotype was picked up one time. The J gene is TRBJ1-2, the V gene TRBV20-1; D may be TRBD1 (5 bases). This CDR3 contains 15 residues. Trimming cost V 0 bases and J 6 bases, with 17 bases left between them. From germline, CDR1 is DFQATT and CDR2 SNEGSKA (reference sequence). Written as DNA, the CDR3 is TGCAGTGCTAGAGAGGTTCAGGGCCTGGTAAATGGCTACACCTTC. This sequence encodes CSAREVQGLVNGYTF.

The V gene is TRBV18, the J gene TRBJ1-5; D is possibly TRBD1 (5 bases). CDR1 and CDR2 (germline): KGHSH, LQKENI. The CDR3 covers 13 residues. Trimming shortened V by 4 bases and J by 5 bases, and 9 bases separated the two germline ends. The CDR3 nucleotides are TGTGCCAGCTCACGAGGGGTCGATCAGCCCCAGCATTTT. Translation: CASSRGVDQPQHF.

This clonotype was detected ten times or more. The chain carries TRBV7-2 and TRBJ1-4; D is uncertain. CDR3 length: 13 residues. Trimming left V 1 base short and J 6 bases short, with 6 bases between. Germline-derived CDR1 and CDR2 are SGHTA and FQGNSA. CDR3 nucleotide sequence: TGTGCCAGCAGCTTAGATCTCCATGAAAAACTGTTTTTT. This sequence encodes CASSLDLHEKLFF.

A note on this clonotype: This may be a read error: a much more frequent sequence differs by one nucleotide. The chain is built from TRBV7-9 and TRBJ1-2; D is perhaps TRBD1 (6 bases). The germline V gene has CDR1 SEHNR and CDR2 FQNEAQ (reference sequence). This CDR3 has 13 amino acids. Trimming shortened V by 5 bases and J by 6 bases, and 13 bases separated the two germline ends. CDR3 coding DNA: TGTGCCAGCAGCCAACCGGGGGGCGATGGCTACACCTTC. Translating gives CASSQPGGDGYTF.

This clonotype was detected only a few times. The chain combines TRBV3-1 with TRBJ2-2, with no clear D. V lost 0 bases and J lost 7, with 6 bases in between. Per germline, CDR1 LGHDT and CDR2 YNNKEL (reference sequence). This CDR3 region has 13 residues. This chain's CDR3 is CASSQDTLGELFF. CDR3 DNA sequence: TGTGCCAGCAGCCAAGATACTCTCGGGGAGCTGTTTTTT.

There are a few counts of this clonotype. The chain combines TRBV28 with TRBJ1-2; D perhaps matches TRBD1 (5 bases). With 3 bases removed from V and 6 bases from J, the gap between germline ends came to 14 bases. The CDR3 is 14 amino acids. Germline CDR1 is MDHEN and CDR2 is SYDVKM. The CDR3 DNA is TGTGCCAGCAGTTTCCGGTGGGGGTCCAATGGCTACACCTTC. The encoded protein is CASSFRWGSNGYTF.

About this clonotype: One end of the junction varies from germline; a read error may be responsible. The CDR3 coding sequence is TGTACCATCCACGGAGGGGCCGGAGACGAGCAGTACTTC. It encodes CTIHGGAGDEQYF. The chain carries TRBV10-3 and TRBJ2-7; TRBD2 might be the D (6 bases). The V gene's germline CDR1 is ENHRY and CDR2 SYGVKD. The CDR3 runs 13 residues.

The V and J genes are TRBV28 and TRBJ1-1; D gene unclear. With 6 bases removed from V and 2 bases from J, the gap between germline ends came to 16 bases. This CDR3 is built from 15 residues. CDR1 is MDHEN and CDR2 is SYDVKM in the germline V gene. In DNA form, the CDR3 reads TGTGCCAGCAGCCGCCAGCTTGCGGCCAACACTGAAGCTTTCTTT. Protein sequence: CASSRQLAANTEAFF. Supplemented by reference TRBV28 and TRBJ1-1, the full variable domain reads DVKVTQSSRYLVKRTGEKVFLECVQDMDHENMFWYRQDPGLGLRLIYFSYDVKMKEKGDIPEGYSVSREKKERFSLILESASTNQTSMYLCASSRQLAANTEAFFGQGTRLTVV.

This clonotype has just a few counts. The rearrangement joins TRBV4-1 to TRBJ2-7; TRBD2 is a possible D gene (6 bases). CDR3 length: 13 amino acids. The V gene's germline CDR1 is MGHRA and CDR2 YSYEKL. The V and J ends lost 1 base and 5 bases respectively, with 9 bases between them. The DNA for the CDR3 is TGCGCCAGCAGCCAAGTCGGAGGGGACGAGCAGTACTTC. As protein: CASSQVGGDEQYF.

The chain uses TRBV12-3 or TRBV12-4 and TRBJ1-3, with TRBD1 matching 10 bases. V trimming: 6 bases; J trimming: 0 bases; junction bases outside the gene matches: 5. The CDR3 extends over 16 amino acids. The DNA for the CDR3 is TGTGCCAGCAGCCGGGACAGGGGTTTCTCTGGAAACACCATATATTTT. This gives the protein CASSRDRGFSGNTIYF.

This clonotype was detected only a few times. This chain joins TRBV6-1 and TRBJ2-2, with D uncertain. CDR1 MNHNS and CDR2 SASEGT come from the germline V gene. The CDR3 loop spans 13 amino acids. V lost 7 bases and J lost 5, with 11 bases in between. The CDR3 reads CASKQLGTGELFF. The CDR3, as DNA: TGTGCCAGCAAACAGCTGGGGACCGGGGAGCTGTTTTTT.